The subject of this entry is one T cell receptor beta chain. The record originates from a study of control samples from healthy donors and cancer patients. Only in-frame clones appear in the TCRdb table, and some are missing; sequencing was by immunoSEQ multiplex PCR. Of about 85,000 clones listed, roughly 89% are singletons. CDR1 and CDR2 (germline): LNHDA, SQIVND (reference sequence). The ends lost 5 bases at V and 5 bases at J; junction bases unmatched: 11. The CDR3 has 16 residues. The specimen sequenced was blood. The V and J genes are TRBV19 and TRBJ1-4, with TRBD1 matching 7 bases. The sequence came from a woman aged 55-70 years in good health. For the CDR3, the DNA is TGTGCCAGTAGTCCCCGGACAGGAAGAGGGAATGAAAAACTGTTTTTT. Translation: CASSPRTGRGNEKLFF. The full variable domain, in which reference TRBV19 and TRBJ1-4 provide the parts outside the CDR3, is DGGITQSPKYLFRKEGQNVTLSCEQNLNHDAMYWYRQDPGQGLRLIYYSQIVNDFQKGDIAEGYSVSREKKESFPLTVTSAQKNPTAFYLCASSPRTGRGNEKLFFGSGTQLSVL.